These 32 T cell receptor beta chains were sequenced from one sample in a study of prognosis after radiotherapy for stage I lung cancer. Two-round multiplex PCR amplified TCR beta CDR3 from genomic DNA. Primers were specific to each TRBV and TRBJ gene in first-round PCR. TCRdb re-derived calls from the multiplex PCR reads in MiXCR, one entry per CDR3 protein. The sample gives 20,000 to 25,000 distinct CDR3 sequences, around two fifths of which show up once; roughly 33% is in the top ten. The material sequenced was PBMCs, taken before or after stereotactic body radiation therapy (not recorded which). These receptors were obtained from a donor over 45 with non-small cell lung cancer.

The V and J genes are TRBV11-2 and TRBJ2-2; 10 positions match TRBD2. This CDR3 has 14 residues. The V segment lost 5 bases and the J segment 10 bases; nucleotides outside the gene matches: 7. In germline, CDR1 is SGHAT, CDR2 FQNNGV. The CDR3 DNA sequence: TGTGCCAGCAGCATTAGCGGGGGGTTTGAGGAGCTGTTTTTT. Its protein is CASSISGGFEELFF.

This clonotype was seen at least ten times. J is TRBJ2-7 and V is TRBV10-2; possibly TRBD2 for D (6 bases). The CDR3 is made up of 15 amino acids. Germline V gene sequence: CDR1 WSHSY, CDR2 SAAADI. V lost 6 bases and J 1 base, leaving 16 bases between the germline ends. CDR3 nucleotide sequence: TGCGCCAGCAGGAACGGGCTCCTAGCGTCCTACGAGCAGTACTTC. Translating gives CASRNGLLASYEQYF.

This clonotype was observed once. The V and J genes are TRBV11-2 and TRBJ2-2; D call uncertain. V lost 5 bases, J lost 5 bases, and 3 bases lay in between. The CDR3 spans 11 residues. Looked up from germline, CDR1 is SGHAT and CDR2 is FQNNGV. This CDR3 is CASSPTGELFF. CDR3 bases: TGTGCCAGCAGCCCAACCGGGGAGCTGTTTTTT.

This clonotype was recorded many times. The V gene is TRBV12-3 or TRBV12-4, the J gene TRBJ2-3, with D perhaps matching TRBD2 (6 bases). The length of the CDR3 is 16 residues. Trimming took 5 bases from V and 1 from J, leaving 16 bases between them. CDR3 nucleotides: TGTGCCAGCAGTCGATCCTTTGGCGGGGGCACAGATACGCAGTATTTT. Its protein is CASSRSFGGGTDTQYF.

The chain couples TRBV12-5 to TRBJ1-1; D is perhaps TRBD1 (5 bases). Trimming removed 4 bases from V and 6 bases from J, with 9 bases in between. The CDR3 is 12 amino acids. CDR1 and CDR2 from the germline V gene are LGHNT and FRNRAP. The CDR3 DNA follows: TGTGCTAGTGGTTCAGGGTACCCTGAAGCTTTCTTT. Its translation is CASGSGYPEAFF. The whole variable domain, remainder taken from reference TRBV12-5 and TRBJ1-1, is DARVTQTPRHKVTEMGQEVTMRCQPILGHNTVFWYRQTMMQGLELLAYFRNRAPLDDSGMPKDRFSAEMPDATLATLKIQPSEPRDSAVYFCASGSGYPEAFFGQGTRLTVV.

The sample holds many counts of this clonotype. The CDR3 here is CSAVLGLLGGYTF. The CDR3 DNA is TGCAGTGCGGTGCTGGGGCTGCTGGGTGGCTACACCTTC. The J gene is TRBJ1-2, the V gene TRBV20-1; tentatively, D is TRBD1 (5 bases). In germline, CDR1 is DFQATT, CDR2 SNEGSKA (reference sequence). Between the trimmed V and J ends, which lost 6 bases and 7 bases, there was a span of 18 bases. This CDR3 spans 13 amino acids.

The V and J genes are TRBV30 and TRBJ2-5; tentative D call: TRBD2 (6 bases). Per the germline V gene, CDR1 is GTSNPN and CDR2 is SVGIG (reference sequence). The ends were cut back, 0 bases at V and 5 bases at J, with 19 bases in the middle. The CDR3 is 16 amino acids. CDR3 in amino acids: CAWSVRWAGRRETQYF. Here the CDR3 DNA reads TGTGCCTGGAGTGTACGGTGGGCGGGGCGTCGGGAGACCCAGTACTTC.

This clonotype was observed many times. One end of the junction does not line up with germline, which may come from a read error. J is TRBJ2-1 and V is TRBV6-9, with D possibly matching TRBD2 (6 bases). Looked up from germline, CDR1 is MNHGY and CDR2 is SVAAGI. The CDR3 spans 13 residues. The CDR3 loop reads CASSGRSGNEQFF. DNA of the CDR3: TGCGCCAGCAGTGGGAGAAGCGGGAATGAGCAGTTCTTC.

This clonotype has a count of ten or more. The rearrangement uses TRBV7-2 and TRBJ2-3; TRBD1 matches at 8 bases. Germline V CDR1 and CDR2: SGHTA, FQGNSA. The CDR3 contains 14 residues. Trimming at V came to 2 bases and at J to 7 bases, leaving 5 bases not matched to a gene. CDR3 DNA sequence: TGTGCCAGCAGCTTATCACAGGGGGATAATACGCAGTATTTT. Encoded protein: CASSLSQGDNTQYF. Using reference TRBV7-2 and TRBJ2-3 for the parts outside the CDR3, the full variable domain is GAGVSQSPSNKVTEKGKDVELRCDPISGHTALYWYRQSLGQGLEFLIYFQGNSAPDKSGLPSDRFSAERTGGSVSTLTIQRTQQEDSAVYLCASSLSQGDNTQYFGPGTRLTVL.

This chain connects TRBV2 to TRBJ2-3, with D perhaps TRBD2 (6 bases). The CDR3 loop spans 17 amino acids. The germline V and J ends were trimmed by 7 bases and 3 bases, with 23 bases remaining between them. Germline loops: CDR1 SNHLY, CDR2 FYNNEI. CDR3 DNA sequence: TGTGCCAGCAAGAATCAGCGGGTCCGGGCCCTAACAGATACGCAGTATTTT. Encoded protein: CASKNQRVRALTDTQYF.

The V gene is TRBV7-9, the J gene TRBJ2-6; D unresolved. The CDR3 contains 15 residues. CDR1 is SEHNR and CDR2 is FQNEAQ in the germline V gene (reference sequence). V lost 5 bases, J lost 2 bases, and 10 bases lay in between. CDR3 nucleotides: TGTGCCAGCAGCCCCTTTGGTCCTGGGGCCAACGTCCTGACTTTC. It encodes CASSPFGPGANVLTF.

This clonotype has a count of ten or more. This chain uses TRBV7-6 with TRBJ1-2, with D perhaps matching TRBD1 (6 bases). Trimming took off 1 base at V and 4 bases at J, with 13 bases between the two ends. The CDR3 has 15 amino acids. Germline CDR1 is SGHVS and CDR2 is FNYEAQ. Written as DNA, the CDR3 is TGTGCCAGCAGCTTAGAGCCAGGGACAATCTATGGCTACACCTTC. Its protein product is CASSLEPGTIYGYTF.

This clonotype was counted a few times. At one of its ends the junction is not consistent with the germline gene, which may arise from a read error. The chain joins TRBV6-2 or TRBV6-3 to TRBJ2-1; 7 nucleotides match TRBD2. This CDR3 is built from 15 residues. Germline V gene sequence: CDR1 MNHEY, CDR2 SVGEGT. The CDR3 spells CASSDSSGGVNEQFF. Written as DNA, the CDR3 is TGTGCCAGCAGTGACTCAAGTGGGGGGGTAAATGAGCAGTTCTTC.

Of note for this clonotype: A far larger clone differs by one base, so this is likely a read error. This chain connects TRBV4-1 to TRBJ1-1; D might be TRBD1 (5 bases). The J call may be wrong; the DNA end is better matched by TRBJ1-6. CDR3 length equals 15 residues. Germline CDR1 reads MGHRA; CDR2 reads YSYEKL. The CDR3 region has the DNA TGCGCCAGCATCCAAGATGCAGGGTTAGGCTCACCCCTCCACTTT. Its translation is CASIQDAGLGSPLHF.

Comment on this clonotype: A far larger clone is only one base removed, so a read error is likely. The chain recombines TRBV6-8 with TRBJ2-7; possible D gene TRBD2, 5 bases. This CDR3 comprises 14 residues. Germline CDR1 reads MNHGY; CDR2 reads SAAAGT. Trimming stripped 6 bases from V and 2 bases from J, with 14 bases between. The CDR3 loop is CASRDRQRTYEQYF. The DNA for the CDR3 is TGTGCCAGCAGGGACCGCCAGCGGACCTACGAGCAGTACTTC.

The V gene is TRBV30, the J gene TRBJ1-3, with D maybe TRBD1 (6 bases). The V end was cut by 5 bases, the J end by 0 bases, with 14 bases between. CDR1 GTSNPN and CDR2 SVGIG come from the germline V gene (reference sequence). The CDR3 has 15 residues. The CDR3 DNA sequence: TGTGCCTGGGGTCGCACAGGGTCCTCTGGAAACACCATATATTTT. Its protein product is CAWGRTGSSGNTIYF.

Concerning this clonotype: Germline and junction disagree at one end, which may indicate a read error. The chain has TRBV28 and TRBJ1-5; D gene unclear. The CDR3 totals 11 residues. The germline V gene has CDR1 MDHEN and CDR2 SYDVKM. Here the CDR3 reads CSSSSRQPQHF. For the CDR3, the DNA is TGTTCCAGTAGTTCCCGGCAGCCCCAGCATTTT. Supplemented by reference TRBV28 and TRBJ1-5, the full variable domain reads DVKVTQSSRYLVKRTGEKVFLECVQDMDHENMFWYRQDPGLGLRLIYFSYDVKMKEKGDIPEGYSVSREKKERFSLILESASTNQTSMYLCSSSSRQPQHFGDGTRLSIL.

For this clonotype: A far larger clone is off by one base, so a read error is likely. V usage is TRBV28 and J usage is TRBJ2-1, with 10 bases that match TRBD2. Germline-derived CDR1 and CDR2 are MDHEN and SYDVKM. The CDR3 loop spans 15 amino acids. CDR3 region: CDNPLRAGGVYEQFF. CDR3 coding DNA: TGTGACAACCCCCTTAGAGCGGGAGGGGTCTATGAGCAGTTCTTC.

Notes on this clonotype: A much more abundant neighbour one base away suggests this may be a read error. This chain uses TRBV7-6 with TRBJ2-5; the D is unclear. The CDR3 consists of 15 residues. Looked up from germline, CDR1 is SGHVS and CDR2 is FNYEAQ. With 0 bases removed from V and 3 bases from J, the gap between germline ends came to 11 bases. CDR3 protein: CASSLALMGEETQYF. As DNA, the CDR3 is TGTGCCAGCAGCTTAGCGCTAATGGGCGAAGAGACCCAGTACTTC.

With regard to this clonotype: A much larger clone differs from this one at a single base, so this may be a read error. The V gene is TRBV19, the J gene TRBJ2-7, with D perhaps matching TRBD2 (6 bases). CDR3 length: 15 amino acids. With 1 base removed from V and 2 bases from J, the gap between germline ends came to 12 bases. Germline V gene data show CDR1 as LNHDA and CDR2 as SQIVND (reference sequence). CDR3 loop: CASSIVASDTYEQYF. CDR3 DNA: TGTGCCAGTAGTATAGTGGCTAGCGATACCTACGAGCAGTACTTC.

This clonotype was seen many times. The V gene is TRBV12-3 or TRBV12-4, the J gene TRBJ2-3; D possibly corresponds to TRBD2 (5 bases). This CDR3 region has 15 residues. Trimming shortened V by 8 bases and J by 1 base, and 16 bases separated the two germline ends. The CDR3 bases are TGTGCCAGCCCGAGTCTAGCAGGCGGCACAGATACGCAGTATTTT. It is translated as CASPSLAGGTDTQYF.

This clonotype is medium-sized (0.01 to 0.1%) within its sample. V is TRBV12-3 or TRBV12-4 and J is TRBJ2-5; weak D call: TRBD2 (6 bases). The J call is in doubt because the DNA end fits TRBJ2-1 better. The CDR3 totals 14 residues. CDR3: CASSFQGTRYEQFF. CDR3 DNA sequence: TGTGCCAGCAGTTTCCAAGGGACTCGGTATGAGCAGTTCTTC.

Many counts were recorded for this clonotype. The V gene is TRBV9, the J gene TRBJ2-1, with TRBD1 as a possible D gene (6 bases). The CDR3 consists of 15 residues. Germline CDR1 SGDLS, CDR2 YYNGEE. The germline V and J ends were trimmed by 3 bases and 2 bases, with 12 bases remaining between them. The CDR3 DNA is TGTGCCAGCAGCGCCCAGGGGACCCCCTACAATGAGCAGTTCTTC. Encoded protein: CASSAQGTPYNEQFF.

Of note for this clonotype: An end of the junction does not agree with germline; a read error may underlie this. This chain's CDR3 is CASSLAQGYTEQFF. The CDR3 DNA is TGCGCCAGCAGCTTGGCACAGGGATACACTGAGCAGTTCTTC. This chain connects TRBV5-1 to TRBJ2-1, with D perhaps TRBD1 (6 bases). Germline V gene lookup returns CDR1 SGHRS and CDR2 YFSETQ. The CDR3 covers 14 residues.

This clonotype occurred many times. The DNA for the CDR3 is TGTGCCAGCTCACCTATTGATGGGGGGACTGAAGCTTTCTTT. Translation: CASSPIDGGTEAFF. The V gene is TRBV18, the J gene TRBJ1-1, with D tentatively TRBD1 (5 bases). V lost 3 bases to trimming and J lost 5 bases, with 13 bases between them. Germline V lookup: CDR1 KGHSH, CDR2 LQKENI. The CDR3 is 14 amino acids.

The sample holds many counts of this clonotype. This chain joins TRBV4-2 and TRBJ1-1; D is unresolved. This CDR3 has 14 residues. In germline, CDR1 is LGHNA, CDR2 YNFKEQ. V dropped 0 bases and J dropped 4 bases, with 9 bases sitting between them. The DNA for the CDR3 is TGTGCCAGCAGCCAAGATGCTACGGTCACTGAAGCTTTCTTT. It yields the protein CASSQDATVTEAFF.

The chain uses TRBV6-5 and TRBJ2-7; D uncertain. The V and J ends lost 3 bases and 9 bases respectively, with 12 bases between them. CDR3 size: 12 residues. Germline assignment: CDR1 MNHEY and CDR2 SVGAGI. The CDR3 region has the DNA TGTGCCAGCAGTTATGGACCCACCTGGCAGTACTTC. Translated, it gives CASSYGPTWQYF.

Regarding this clonotype: Given a much more abundant clone one base away, this may be a read error. CDR3 DNA: TGTGCCGGTAGTATACTCGGGGCCAACGTCCTGACTTTC. Its protein is CAGSILGANVLTF. The chain links TRBV19 to TRBJ2-6; D is unresolved. Germline CDR1 and CDR2: LNHDA and SQIVND (reference sequence). The CDR3 loop spans 13 amino acids.

The gene calls are TRBV5-1 and TRBJ1-2; D not resolved. V shed 4 bases and J shed 3 bases, with 13 bases lying between them. The CDR3 has 14 amino acids. Germline lookup yields CDR1 SGHRS and CDR2 YFSETQ. This CDR3 reads CASSPLIFDYGYTF. For the CDR3, the DNA is TGCGCCAGCAGCCCTCTAATCTTTGACTATGGCTACACCTTC.

This clonotype was counted once. A far larger clone is one nucleotide away, so this likely arose from a read error. The rearrangement joins TRBV28 to TRBJ2-5, with D maybe TRBD1 (6 bases). The CDR3 is 12 residues long. The germline V gene has CDR1 MDHEN and CDR2 SYDVKM. CDR3 protein: CASSLRDTYRFF. CDR3 bases: TGTGCCAGCAGTTTGAGGGACACCTATCGGTTCTTC.

This clonotype was recorded only once. Relative to the germline gene, one junction end is altered; a read error may explain this. The V and J genes are TRBV2 and TRBJ2-5; unclear D gene. The length of the CDR3 is 14 residues. Germline loops: CDR1 SNHLY, CDR2 FYNNEI. The CDR3 DNA reads TGTGCCATCACGGTCCTCTCCACACAAGAGACCCAGTACTTT. It is translated as CAITVLSTQETQYF.

As for this clonotype: This likely traces to a read error, being one base from a far larger clone. The chain couples TRBV6-4 to TRBJ2-3; no reliable D call. The CDR3 runs 16 residues. Trimming took off 6 bases at V and 0 bases at J, with 16 bases between the two ends. Germline assignment: CDR1 MRHNA and CDR2 SNTAGT. The CDR3 coding sequence is TGTGCCAGCAGCCAAGGTGAGCACATGAGCACAGATACGCAGTATTTT. It translates to CASSQGEHMSTDTQYF.